This TCR beta chain was found in a study of blood T cell repertoires in COVID-19. As processed by the authors: Estimation of nucleated cell counts relied on the amplification of reference gene primers. Generated by immunoSEQ multiplex PCR, the TCRdb table keeps only in-frame clones and is missing some. V and J calls and clone size are copied from that table; D and trimming were computed from the DNA. The sample contains about 76,000 clones, approximately 80% of which appear only once. The receptor's source is a human donor in a cohort sampled during active COVID-19. The material sequenced was peripheral blood.

The CDR3 reads CASGGTRNTEAFF. The CDR3 DNA reads TGTGCCAGCGGTGGGACAAGGAACACTGAAGCTTTCTTT. The J gene is TRBJ1-1, the V gene TRBV9, with D perhaps TRBD1 (6 bases). Germline V gene data show CDR1 as SGDLS and CDR2 as YYNGEE. Trimming removed 7 bases from V and 1 base from J, with 11 bases in between. This CDR3 contains 13 residues.